This is a list of T cell receptor beta chains from one sample in a study of blood T cell repertoires in COVID-19. Sequencing used immunoSEQ multiplex PCR; TCRdb keeps in-frame clones, though not all of them. The sample records fewer than 700,000 clones, 85% to 90% being singletons. The sequencing sample was made of peripheral blood. These receptors were taken from a woman aged 45-65 years with COVID-19, enrolled during active disease. Both conserved end residues are part of each CDR3. The order of the fields is CDR3 DNA, CDR3 protein, clone size, V gene, D gene, J gene. The D gene is left open where the match is weak. Only part of the rows carry a size: once, few, many, or a class if the clone is expanded.

TGTGCCTGGAGCCCTCGAGGGTATGGCTACACCTTC | CAWSPRGYGYTF | . | TRBV30 | . | TRBJ1-2
TGTGCCAGCGGAGGGACAGGGTTGAATCAGCCCCAGCATTTT | CASGGTGLNQPQHF | . | TRBV2 | TRBD1 | TRBJ1-5
TGTGCCAGCAGCAGGACAGGTCCGTTCTATGGCTACACCTTC | CASSRTGPFYGYTF | . | TRBV11-2 | TRBD1 | TRBJ1-2
TGTGCCAGCAGTTACTCGGCACAGGGTGGCTACGAGCAGTACTTC | CASSYSAQGGYEQYF | . | TRBV6-6 | . | TRBJ2-7
TGTGCCTGGAGTGTCCTACCTAGGACAGTGGGGGGCTACACCTTC | CAWSVLPRTVGGYTF | . | TRBV30 | . | TRBJ1-2
TGTGCCAGCAGCCAAGCTGAGGGAACTGAAGCTTTCTTT | CASSQAEGTEAFF | few | TRBV4-2 | . | TRBJ1-1
TGTGCCATCAGTCCTCGACTAGCGGGGGGAAGGAGGACAGATACGCAGTATTTT | CAISPRLAGGRRTDTQYF | . | TRBV10-3 | TRBD2 | TRBJ2-3
TGTGCCAGCAGCCAAGGGGCACAGGGGGCCTATGGCTACACCTTC | CASSQGAQGAYGYTF | . | TRBV3-1/TRBV3-2 | TRBD1 | TRBJ1-2
TGTGCCAGCAGCTTCCGGACCCAGGGAACTGAAGCTTTCTTT | CASSFRTQGTEAFF | . | TRBV13 | . | TRBJ1-1
TGTGCCAGCTCACCTTCGACAGGGACCAATCAGCCCCAGCATTTT | CASSPSTGTNQPQHF | . | TRBV18 | TRBD1 | TRBJ1-5
TGTGCCAGCAGCGTTGGGCGGGGTCGCTTCAACTATGGCTACACCTTC | CASSVGRGRFNYGYTF | . | TRBV7-9 | . | TRBJ1-2
TGTGCCAGCACCCAAGGGGGAATGAGCAATCAGCCCCAGCATTTT | CASTQGGMSNQPQHF | . | TRBV6-5 | . | TRBJ1-5
TGCGCCAGCTATACCGGGACAGCGAACACTGAAGCTTTCTTT | CASYTGTANTEAFF | . | TRBV5-1 | TRBD1 | TRBJ1-1
TGTGCCAGCTCCCGGAGGGAGACCTATCAGCCCCAGCATTTT | CASSRRETYQPQHF | . | TRBV18 | . | TRBJ1-5
TGTGCCTGGAGTTCGGAGGGTGGTGAAAAACTGTTTTTT | CAWSSEGGEKLFF | . | TRBV30 | . | TRBJ1-4
TGTGCCAGCAGCTTAGCCCGGACAGGGGGCGAGGTTGGGGCCAACGTCCTGACTTTC | CASSLARTGGEVGANVLTF | . | TRBV7-8 | TRBD1 | TRBJ2-6
TGCAGTGCTAGTTTGGGCGGGGGGAAAGACAATGAGCAGTTCTTC | CSASLGGGKDNEQFF | . | TRBV20-1 | TRBD2 | TRBJ2-1
TGTGCCAGCAGTGAGGACAGGGGGCGCAGGGACTTC | CASSEDRGRRDF | . | TRBV6-1 | TRBD1 | TRBJ2-7
TGTGCCAGCAGTTACTCTAAGGCAGGGTTGGGTTCACCCCTCCACTTT | CASSYSKAGLGSPLHF | . | TRBV6-5 | . | TRBJ1-6
TGTGCCAGCAGCTCCAATCGGGAGGGGGCGGGAGGCTACACCTTC | CASSSNREGAGGYTF | . | TRBV2 | TRBD1 | TRBJ1-2
TGTGCCAGCGCCTCAGAAGGGGGCGGTCAGCCCCAGCATTTT | CASASEGGGQPQHF | . | TRBV6-5 | TRBD1 | TRBJ1-5
TGTGCCACCAGTGATTCTTCCACAGATACGCAGTATTTT | CATSDSSTDTQYF | . | TRBV24-1 | . | TRBJ2-3
TGTGCCAGCAGCCGTCAGACAGGGCAGGACGAAGCTTTCTTT | CASSRQTGQDEAFF | . | TRBV5-4 | TRBD1 | TRBJ1-1
TGTGCCAGCAGCTCTGGCCTAGGCTATGGCTACACCTTC | CASSSGLGYGYTF | . | TRBV9 | . | TRBJ1-2
TGTGCCTGGAGTAAGACGGGCTATGGCTACACCTTC | CAWSKTGYGYTF | . | TRBV30 | . | TRBJ1-2
TGTGCCAGCAGCTACGCCCAGGGTGTCTACGAGCAGTACTTC | CASSYAQGVYEQYF | . | TRBV6-5 | . | TRBJ2-7
TGCGCCAGCAGCCTCGGGGGGGTAGACTCACCCCTCCACTTT | CASSLGGVDSPLHF | . | TRBV5-1 | . | TRBJ1-6
TGTGCCAGCTCACTAGGGGACAGGGGCTATGGCTACACCTTC | CASSLGDRGYGYTF | . | TRBV18 | TRBD1 | TRBJ1-2
TGTGCCTGGGAGAGGAGTGAGAACACTGAAGCTTTCTTT | CAWERSENTEAFF | . | TRBV30 | . | TRBJ1-1
TGTGCCAGCAGCACCCCTGGCGCAGGGGGAGTAAGCTACGAGCAGTACTTC | CASSTPGAGGVSYEQYF | . | TRBV7-3 | TRBD1 | TRBJ2-7
TGTGCCTGGAGTGTAGGGACAGGTGGCTACACCTTC | CAWSVGTGGYTF | once | TRBV30 | TRBD1 | TRBJ1-2
TGTGCCAGCAGCCACTACGAGCAGTACTTC | CASSHYEQYF | few | TRBV11-2 | . | TRBJ2-7